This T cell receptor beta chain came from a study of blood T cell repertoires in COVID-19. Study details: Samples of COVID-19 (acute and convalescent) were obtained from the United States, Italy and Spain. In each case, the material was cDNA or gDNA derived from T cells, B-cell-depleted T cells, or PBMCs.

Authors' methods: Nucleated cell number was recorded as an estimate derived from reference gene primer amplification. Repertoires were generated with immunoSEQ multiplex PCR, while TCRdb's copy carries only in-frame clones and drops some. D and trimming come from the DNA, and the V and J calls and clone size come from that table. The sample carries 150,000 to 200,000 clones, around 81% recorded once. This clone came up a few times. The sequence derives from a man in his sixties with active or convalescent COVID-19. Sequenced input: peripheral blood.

CDR3: CASSITSGGASTQYF. CDR3 coding DNA: TGTGCCAGCAGCATTACTAGCGGGGGGGCAAGTACGCAGTATTTT. The chain links TRBV9 to TRBJ2-3; the match to TRBD2 covers 13 bases. Per the germline V gene, CDR1 is SGDLS and CDR2 is YYNGEE. There are 15 residues in the CDR3. V trimming: 4 bases; J trimming: 8 bases; junction bases outside the gene matches: 7.